These 25 T cell receptor beta chains were sequenced from one sample in a study of T cell responses to AZD1222 COVID-19 vaccine. Libraries were prepared by immunoSEQ multiplex PCR; TCRdb keeps only in-frame clonotypes and omits some of them. The sample records fewer than 50,000 clones, around 80% being singletons. The sample consisted of peripheral blood, taken on day 0 of AZD1222 vaccination. Source of these receptors: an adult in good health.

The V gene is TRBV12-3 or TRBV12-4, the J gene TRBJ1-2; D gene unclear. Trimming shortened V by 5 bases and J by 4 bases, and 8 bases separated the two germline ends. This CDR3 spans 12 amino acids. CDR3 amino acids: CASSGRTYGYTF. CDR3 coding DNA: TGTGCCAGCAGTGGACGGACCTATGGCTACACCTTC.

The chain employs TRBV27 and TRBJ2-6, with 11 bases identical to TRBD2. The CDR3 length is 18 residues. Germline assignment: CDR1 MNHEY and CDR2 SMNVEV (reference sequence). V lost 0 bases to trimming and J lost 2 bases; unmatched junction nucleotides: 3. The CDR3 is CASSLSLAGAAGANVLTF. The DNA for the CDR3 is TGTGCCAGCAGTTTATCACTAGCGGGAGCTGCTGGGGCCAACGTCCTGACTTTC.

This rearrangement joins TRBV29-1 to TRBJ2-1; D may be TRBD2 (6 bases). V lost 6 bases and J lost 0, with 18 bases in between. Germline V lookup: CDR1 SQVTM, CDR2 ANQGSEA. The CDR3 is 16 residues long. The CDR3 DNA follows: TGCAGCGTCCCCAGACGTGGGCGGGACTCCTACAATGAGCAGTTCTTC. Translating it yields CSVPRRGRDSYNEQFF.

This sequence joins TRBV18 and TRBJ2-3; no firm D call. The CDR3 loop spans 15 amino acids. V gave up 3 bases and J gave up 2 bases, with 12 bases separating them. The V gene's germline CDR1 is KGHSH and CDR2 LQKENI. The CDR3: CASSPEQTSTDTQYF. DNA for the CDR3: TGTGCCAGCTCACCCGAACAAACTTCCACAGATACGCAGTATTTT.

About this clone: One end of the junction does not line up with germline, which may come from a read error. The J gene is TRBJ1-1, the V gene TRBV7-7; D not certain. The germline CDR1 and CDR2 sequences are SSHAT and FNYEAQ (reference sequence). The CDR3 is 13 residues long. The CDR3 loop reads CASSLELNTEAFF. CDR3 sequence (DNA): TGTGCTAGCAGCTTAGAGCTGAACACTGAAGCTTTCTTT.

This clone came up once. The V and J genes are TRBV5-4 and TRBJ2-1; tentatively, D is TRBD2 (6 bases). Germline assignment: CDR1 SGHNT and CDR2 YYREEE (reference sequence). The CDR3 contains 15 residues. With 0 bases removed from V and 8 bases from J, the gap between germline ends came to 15 bases. CDR3 in amino acids: CASSLGAGPWDEQFF. CDR3 in DNA: TGTGCCAGCAGCTTGGGGGCGGGACCCTGGGATGAGCAGTTCTTC.

The chain carries TRBV9 and TRBJ2-3, with D perhaps TRBD2 (6 bases). Germline V lookup: CDR1 SGDLS, CDR2 YYNGEE. Deletions cut 3 bases from V and 2 bases from J, with 7 bases between. The CDR3 covers 13 residues. The CDR3 DNA reads TGTGCCAGCAGCGCTAGCGACACAGATACGCAGTATTTT. Residues: CASSASDTDTQYF.

The J gene is TRBJ1-2, the V gene TRBV28, with D perhaps matching TRBD1 (6 bases). This CDR3 comprises 11 residues. The V end lost 11 bases, the J end lost 5 bases, and 12 bases lay between the germline ends. From germline, CDR1 is MDHEN and CDR2 SYDVKM. CDR3 DNA sequence: TGTGCCGCGGTGAGGGGGTATGGCTACACCTTC. Translated, it gives CAAVRGYGYTF.

This chain connects TRBV18 to TRBJ1-3; the D gene is possibly TRBD1 (5 bases). The CDR3 sequence is 17 residues long. V lost 8 bases and J lost 0, with 20 bases in between. Germline loops: CDR1 KGHSH, CDR2 LQKENI. The CDR3 coding sequence is TGTGCCAGCCCCCCAAAGACAGCAACACACTCTGGAAACACCATATATTTT. This codes for CASPPKTATHSGNTIYF.

The V gene is TRBV9, the J gene TRBJ2-5, with 8 positions matching TRBD1. With V trimmed by 0 bases and J by 4 bases, 5 bases remained unmatched. The CDR3 covers 15 residues. Germline CDR1 and CDR2: SGDLS and YYNGEE. DNA of the CDR3: TGTGCCAGCAGCGTAGGACAGGGGTTAGGAGAGACCCAGTACTTC. Protein product: CASSVGQGLGETQYF.

The CDR3 loop is CASSLSYHNQPQHF. The CDR3 DNA is TGTGCCAGCAGTTTAAGTTATCACAATCAGCCCCAGCATTTT. The chain is built from TRBV27 and TRBJ1-5, with D uncertain. The length of the CDR3 is 14 residues. From germline, CDR1 is MNHEY and CDR2 SMNVEV (reference sequence). Deletions cut 2 bases from V and 3 bases from J, with 8 bases between.

This clone has only a few counts. This chain links TRBV27 with TRBJ1-3, with D hard to call. Germline V gene data show CDR1 as MNHEY and CDR2 as SMNVEV (reference sequence). This CDR3 spans 14 amino acids. The V gene lost 0 bases and the J gene lost 2 bases, with 5 bases spanning the gap. The CDR3 DNA reads TGTGCCAGCAGTTTATCAATTCCTGGAAACACCATATATTTT. Its protein product is CASSLSIPGNTIYF.

This clone appeared a single time. V and J are TRBV5-3 and TRBJ1-1; D is perhaps TRBD1 (5 bases). TRBV5-3 is filed as an ORF, its function uncertain. The CDR3 length is 14 residues. V was shortened by 1 base and J by 1 base, with 8 bases between the two germline ends. The CDR3 DNA is TGTGCCAGAAGCTTGACAGGCTGGAACACTGAAGCTTTCTTT. It translates to CARSLTGWNTEAFF.

The count of this clone is one. The genes are TRBV6-1 and TRBJ1-2; D unresolved. This CDR3 comprises 14 residues. Germline lookup yields CDR1 MNHNS and CDR2 SASEGT. V lost 2 bases and J lost 4, with 11 bases in between. The CDR3, as DNA: TGTGCCAGCAGTGAATCTTCCCCTCGCTATGGCTACACCTTC. Protein product: CASSESSPRYGYTF.

This chain uses TRBV19 with TRBJ1-3; the D is unclear. CDR1 and CDR2 from the germline V gene are LNHDA and SQIVND (reference sequence). V was pared by 9 bases and J by 0 bases, with 15 bases between. The CDR3 has 15 residues. The CDR3 bases are TGTGCCAGCATGAGGCAGCCACACTCTGGAAACACCATATATTTT. This translates into CASMRQPHSGNTIYF.

This clone was observed a few times. The chain carries TRBV5-5 and TRBJ1-4; TRBD1 might be the D (6 bases). The CDR3 length is 16 residues. V was pared by 1 base and J by 1 base, with 11 bases between. Germline V gene sequence: CDR1 SGHKS, CDR2 YYEKEE (reference sequence). CDR3 DNA sequence: TGTGCCAGCAGCTTGAACCCGACAGGAACTAATGAAAAACTGTTTTTT. Its protein product is CASSLNPTGTNEKLFF.

The chain couples TRBV30 to TRBJ1-2, with 7 positions matching TRBD1. From germline, CDR1 is GTSNPN and CDR2 SVGIG (reference sequence). The V gene end was trimmed by 3 bases and the J gene end by 4 bases; junction bases not matched to a gene: 5. The CDR3 runs to 13 residues. Here the CDR3 reads CAWRETGTYGYTF. Written as DNA, the CDR3 is TGTGCCTGGAGGGAGACAGGGACCTATGGCTACACCTTC.

The CDR3 DNA follows: TGTGCCAGCAGCCTTTGGGACAGGGGATCAGCCGAAAGGGGCACAGATACGCAGTATTTT. Translated: CASSLWDRGSAERGTDTQYF. The chain links TRBV13 to TRBJ2-3; 10 positions match TRBD1. V shed 5 bases, J shed 1 base, and the junction held 18 bases outside the gene matches. CDR1 PRHDT and CDR2 FYEKMQ come from the germline V gene (reference sequence). The CDR3 length is 20 residues.

The chain has TRBV9 and TRBJ1-3, with D uncertain. V lost 0 bases and J 0 bases, leaving 4 bases between the germline ends. The CDR3 has 14 residues. Germline CDR1 and CDR2: SGDLS and YYNGEE. The CDR3 region is CASSVENSGNTIYF. The CDR3 DNA is TGTGCCAGCAGCGTAGAAAACTCTGGAAACACCATATATTTT.

This clone has just a few counts. The chain has TRBV7-8 and TRBJ1-1; D uncertain. From germline, CDR1 is SGHVS and CDR2 FQNEAQ. The CDR3 is made up of 15 amino acids. V lost 6 bases and J 1 base, leaving 15 bases between the germline ends. The DNA of the CDR3 is TGTGCCAGCAGTTACCGACGGACGGGGAACACTGAAGCTTTCTTT. Translated: CASSYRRTGNTEAFF.

CDR3 residues: CASKPGQGYGKLFF. The CDR3 DNA follows: TGTGCCAGCAAGCCGGGACAGGGGTATGGTAAACTGTTTTTT. The chain couples TRBV6-5 to TRBJ1-4, with 10 nucleotides matching TRBD1. V shed 7 bases and J 11 bases; nucleotides not matched to a gene: 10. The length of the CDR3 is 14 residues. Germline V gene sequence: CDR1 MNHEY, CDR2 SVGAGI.

V usage is TRBV27 and J usage is TRBJ2-3, with D possibly matching TRBD1 (5 bases). Trimming pared 2 bases from V and 5 bases from J, leaving 17 bases between. The germline V gene has CDR1 MNHEY and CDR2 SMNVEV (reference sequence). The CDR3 has 16 residues. This chain's CDR3 is CASSLLHGTGGDTQYF. The CDR3 DNA sequence: TGTGCCAGCAGTTTACTGCACGGAACAGGCGGAGATACGCAGTATTTT.

The chain joins TRBV11-2 to TRBJ1-2; TRBD1 might be the D (5 bases). Trimming shortened V by 3 bases and J by 5 bases, and 10 bases separated the two germline ends. Looked up from germline, CDR1 is SGHAT and CDR2 is FQNNGV. CDR3 size: 13 residues. The CDR3 protein is CASSFEQVYGYTF. The DNA of the CDR3 is TGTGCCAGCAGCTTTGAACAGGTTTATGGCTACACCTTC.

The chain uses TRBV4-1 and TRBJ1-2, with a weak D call TRBD1 (5 bases). V lost 0 bases and J 8 bases, leaving 13 bases between the germline ends. CDR3 length: 14 residues. Germline loops: CDR1 MGHRA, CDR2 YSYEKL. The CDR3 region is CASSQDKGTGGYTF. In DNA, the CDR3 is TGCGCCAGCAGCCAAGACAAGGGGACGGGGGGCTACACCTTC.

This clone has just one count. The chain joins TRBV6-1 to TRBJ1-4; D perhaps matches TRBD1 (6 bases). The CDR3 is 17 amino acids. The V gene lost 4 bases and the J gene lost 2 bases, with 17 bases spanning the gap. Germline assignment: CDR1 MNHNS and CDR2 SASEGT. The CDR3 DNA follows: TGTGCCAGCAGTGTTGATTGGCAGGGGAGTACTAATGAAAAACTGTTTTTT. Its translation: CASSVDWQGSTNEKLFF.